A single sample gave rise to the 30 T cell receptor beta chains below, sequenced in a study of T-cell reconstitution after alpha-beta-depleted transplantation in children. A TCRbeta library incorporating unique molecular identifiers was prepared. Each CDR3 protein is one row after TCRdb ran MiXCR on the PCR reads. Here the sample spans around 370,000 distinct CDR3 sequences, 16% being singletons. The sequenced sample was PBMCs, mostly from graft donor cells, obtained 360 days after TCRalphabeta/CD19-depleted stem cell transplant. Every receptor here comes from a male patient between 2 and 10 years old who had a stem cell transplant for acute lymphoblastic leukemia, so the T cells may come from the graft donor.

This clonotype is a singleton in its sample. A much larger clone is a single base away; this may be a read error. The chain couples TRBV12-3 or TRBV12-4 to TRBJ1-1; D is perhaps TRBD1 (5 bases). The CDR3 has 14 residues. The CDR3 here is CASSWGRSNTEVFF. CDR3 nucleotides: TGTGCCAGCAGTTGGGGACGGTCTAACACTGAAGTTTTCTTT.

This clonotype was counted at least ten times. J is TRBJ2-2 and V is TRBV7-2; D not certain. Trimming removed 4 bases from V and 6 bases from J, with 9 bases in between. The germline V gene has CDR1 SGHTA and CDR2 FQGNSA. CDR3 length equals 13 residues. CDR3 amino acids: CASSSLRPGELFF. CDR3 nucleotide sequence: TGTGCCAGCAGCTCCTTAAGGCCCGGGGAGCTGTTTTTT.

The rearrangement joins TRBV9 to TRBJ2-2; 8 bases fit TRBD1. Germline CDR1 SGDLS, CDR2 YYNGEE. V shed 1 base, J shed 3 bases, and the junction held 2 bases outside the gene matches. The CDR3 spans 15 residues. The CDR3: CASSVLTGDTGELFF. The DNA of the CDR3 is TGTGCCAGCAGCGTACTGACAGGGGACACCGGGGAGCTGTTTTTT.

This clonotype was seen at least ten times. The rearrangement joins TRBV7-9 to TRBJ2-7; tentative D call: TRBD2 (5 bases). The CDR3 is 13 amino acids. Germline V CDR1 and CDR2: SEHNR, FQNEAQ (reference sequence). V was trimmed by 5 bases and J by 6 bases, leaving 14 bases between them. CDR3 in DNA: TGTGCCAGCAGCCAAGACTATCTTCCCGAGCAGTACTTC. Translating gives CASSQDYLPEQYF.

This clonotype was observed a few times. The J gene is TRBJ1-1, the V gene TRBV20-1; 9 bases align to TRBD1. The CDR3 spans 15 residues. Unmatched junction bases numbered 8, after V lost 0 bases and J lost 6 bases. The germline CDR1 and CDR2 sequences are DFQATT and SNEGSKA (reference sequence). The CDR3 nucleotides read TGCAGTGCTAGAGATCGGGACAGGGTAGTCGCTGAAGCTTTCTTT. This gives the protein CSARDRDRVVAEAFF.

The chain joins TRBV10-3 to TRBJ1-6; tentatively, D is TRBD1 (5 bases). The germline CDR1 and CDR2 sequences are ENHRY and SYGVKD. The V end lost 1 base, the J end lost 6 bases, and 13 bases lay between the germline ends. This CDR3 has 16 amino acids. CDR3 residues: CAISEFVLGTNSPLHF. The CDR3 DNA follows: TGTGCCATCAGTGAGTTCGTCTTGGGGACTAATTCACCCCTCCACTTT.

The chain couples TRBV7-9 to TRBJ2-7; possible D gene TRBD2, 5 bases. Germline loops: CDR1 SEHNR, CDR2 FQNEAQ (reference sequence). The CDR3 has 15 amino acids. Trimming removed 5 bases at V and 2 bases at J, with 16 bases between. The CDR3 here is CASSPPREWTYEQYF. The CDR3 region has the DNA TGTGCCAGCAGCCCCCCGAGGGAGTGGACCTACGAGCAGTACTTC.

This clonotype was counted ten times or more. CDR3 nucleotide sequence: TGTGCCAGCAGCCAAGATCGTAACAGAGATTACGAGCAGTACTTC. Its translation: CASSQDRNRDYEQYF. V is TRBV4-2 and J is TRBJ2-7; D is ambiguous. The CDR3 length is 15 residues. V lost 0 bases and J lost 4, with 13 bases in between. Germline values: CDR1 LGHNA, CDR2 YNFKEQ.

This clonotype was detected only once. The gene calls are TRBV7-2 and TRBJ2-7, with TRBD2 as a possible D gene (5 bases). The length of the CDR3 is 14 residues. Germline-derived CDR1 and CDR2 are SGHTA and FQGNSA. V lost 2 bases, J lost 1 base, and 9 bases lay in between. The CDR3 DNA reads as TGTGCCAGCAGCTTAACCTTAGCGTCCTACGAGCAGTACTTC. This sequence encodes CASSLTLASYEQYF.

This clonotype has a handful of counts. The chain recombines TRBV5-1 with TRBJ2-6; no reliable D call. The V and J ends lost 0 bases and 1 base respectively, with 5 bases between them. The CDR3 consists of 15 residues. From germline, CDR1 is SGHRS and CDR2 YFSETQ. CDR3 residues: CASSLERSGANVLTF. Written as DNA, the CDR3 is TGCGCCAGCAGCTTGGAGAGGTCTGGGGCCAACGTCCTGACTTTC.

This chain links TRBV7-2 with TRBJ1-2; the match to TRBD1 covers 7 bases. Germline V gene lookup returns CDR1 SGHTA and CDR2 FQGNSA. The V and J ends lost 5 bases and 12 bases, in that order; junction bases with no gene match: 12. CDR3 length equals 13 residues. CDR3 sequence reads: CASSPRPGQRHTF. CDR3 DNA: TGTGCCAGCAGCCCTAGGCCGGGACAGAGGCACACCTTC.

Regarding this clonotype: A much bigger clone sits one base away, suggesting this may be a read error. The chain combines TRBV12-3 or TRBV12-4 with TRBJ2-7; 7 bases are shared with TRBD2. The CDR3 is 15 residues long. V lost 2 bases and J lost 1; bases outside the gene matches: 5. CDR3 sequence: CASSLLAVGSYEQYF. The DNA of the CDR3 is TGTGCCAGCAGTTTACTAGCGGTAGGGTCCTACGAGCAGTACTTC.

This clonotype was observed many times. V usage is TRBV29-1 and J usage is TRBJ2-1; 10 bases match TRBD1. This CDR3 region has 13 residues. CDR1 and CDR2 from the germline V gene are SQVTM and ANQGSEA. The trim removed 7 bases at V and 7 bases at J, leaving 7 bases unmatched. CDR3 sequence reads: CSAGQGVNNEQFF. For the CDR3, the DNA is TGCAGCGCAGGACAGGGGGTCAATAATGAGCAGTTCTTC.

This clonotype showed up many times. This chain links TRBV7-9 with TRBJ2-7; weak D call: TRBD2 (7 bases). The CDR3 length is 16 residues. Between the trimmed V and J ends, which lost 3 bases and 9 bases, there was a span of 24 bases. CDR1 is SEHNR, CDR2 FQNEAQ, per germline (reference sequence). CDR3 nucleotide sequence: TGTGCCAGCAGCTTCGAAAGGGGGGGGGGCCCCCTTGGGCAGTACTTC. Amino acids: CASSFERGGGPLGQYF.

This clonotype has only a few counts. The V call is TRBV5-1, the J call TRBJ2-3, with 7 bases fitting TRBD1. With 0 bases clipped from V and 0 bases from J, the junction kept 7 bases outside the gene matches. Germline CDR1 is SGHRS and CDR2 is YFSETQ. The CDR3 extends over 17 amino acids. The CDR3 coding sequence is TGCGCCAGCAGCTTGGACGGGACAGCTCCTAGCACAGATACGCAGTATTTT. Amino acids: CASSLDGTAPSTDTQYF.

The chain links TRBV4-1 to TRBJ2-2; TRBD2 aligns across 9 bases. This CDR3 contains 17 residues. Germline V CDR1 and CDR2: MGHRA, YSYEKL. Trimming removed 4 bases from V and 7 bases from J; junction bases left unmatched: 13. The CDR3, as DNA: TGCGCCAGCAGCCTCGTAGGATTAGCGGGAGATTTCGGGGAGCTGTTTTTT. Its protein is CASSLVGLAGDFGELFF.

This clonotype was seen only a few times. The V call is TRBV4-1, the J call TRBJ2-1; 12 bases fit TRBD1. This CDR3 has 15 residues. The V gene end was trimmed by 6 bases and the J gene end by 8 bases; junction bases not matched to a gene: 8. Germline CDR1 and CDR2: MGHRA and YSYEKL. The DNA for the CDR3 is TGCGCCAGCAGGCCCCACGGGACAGGGGGCGATGAGCAGTTCTTC. Its translation: CASRPHGTGGDEQFF.

This clonotype was counted a few times. The chain links TRBV14 to TRBJ2-7; 9 positions match TRBD1. V shed 3 bases and J 1 base; nucleotides not matched to a gene: 4. The CDR3 runs 15 residues. The germline gives CDR1 SGHDN, CDR2 FVKESK. This CDR3 is CASSHSQGASYEQYF. Written as DNA, the CDR3 is TGTGCCAGCAGCCACTCACAGGGGGCGTCCTACGAGCAGTACTTC.

The count of this clonotype is one. The chain employs TRBV5-1 and TRBJ2-1, with 11 bases fitting TRBD1. This CDR3 has 15 amino acids. J gave up 7 bases and V 2 bases, and 5 bases lay outside the gene matches. The germline CDR1 and CDR2 sequences are SGHRS and YFSETQ. The CDR3 nucleotides are TGCGCCAGCAGCTTAGGACAGGGGGCTGGAAATGAGCAGTTCTTC. Residues: CASSLGQGAGNEQFF.

This clonotype occurred many times. V and J are TRBV28 and TRBJ2-7; no definite D call. Germline V gene data show CDR1 as MDHEN and CDR2 as SYDVKM. This CDR3 is 14 amino acids long. V gave up 5 bases and J gave up 2 bases, with 13 bases separating them. CDR3 nucleotide sequence: TGTGCCAGCAGTCCACTCATACAAACCTACGAGCAGTACTTC. Translation gives CASSPLIQTYEQYF.

This clonotype occurred a few times. The CDR3 DNA is TGTGCCAGCAGGGCGGACCTCGCGAACACCGGGGAGCTGTTTTTT. It encodes CASRADLANTGELFF. The rearrangement links TRBV2 to TRBJ2-2, with no clear D. V was cut by 6 bases and J by 0 bases, with 11 bases left in between. Germline V gene lookup returns CDR1 SNHLY and CDR2 FYNNEI. The CDR3 is 15 residues long.

The chain recombines TRBV12-3 or TRBV12-4 with TRBJ1-5; TRBD1 might be the D (5 bases). Trimming cost V 8 bases and J 2 bases, with 10 bases left between them. The length of the CDR3 is 13 residues. DNA of the CDR3: TGTGCCAGCTGGTGGGGGGGCAATCAGCCCCAGCATTTT. Translated: CASWWGGNQPQHF.

The V gene is TRBV4-1, the J gene TRBJ2-1; TRBD1 might be the D (6 bases). In germline, CDR1 is MGHRA, CDR2 YSYEKL. Trimming removed 4 bases at V and 6 bases at J, with 10 bases between. CDR3 size: 13 residues. The CDR3 protein is CASSRGPGNEQFF. Here the CDR3 DNA reads TGCGCCAGCAGCCGGGGGCCGGGCAATGAGCAGTTCTTC.

The chain combines TRBV20-1 with TRBJ2-7; 9 nucleotides line up with TRBD1. The germline gives CDR1 DFQATT, CDR2 SNEGSKA (reference sequence). CDR3 size: 13 residues. CDR3 protein: CGPRDRVSYEQYF. CDR3 nucleotide sequence: TGCGGACCCCGGGACAGGGTTTCCTACGAGCAGTACTTC.

This sequence joins TRBV6-5 and TRBJ2-5; D ambiguous. The CDR3 totals 11 residues. CDR1 and CDR2 (germline): MNHEY, SVGAGI. Trimming took 8 bases from V and 2 from J, leaving 6 bases between them. CDR3 nucleotides: TGTGCCAGCGGAACTCAAGAGACCCAGTACTTC. Amino acids: CASGTQETQYF.

This clonotype was counted only a few times. The chain combines TRBV10-3 with TRBJ2-3; a weak D match, TRBD2 (7 bases). The CDR3 loop spans 14 amino acids. Germline loops: CDR1 ENHRY, CDR2 SYGVKD. The V end was cut by 6 bases, the J end by 3 bases, with 13 bases between. CDR3 nucleotides: TGTGCCATCAGCGAGGGGGGGATAACAGATACGCAGTATTTT. Protein product: CAISEGGITDTQYF.

The sample holds many counts of this clonotype. This chain connects TRBV12-3 or TRBV12-4 to TRBJ2-2, with D tentatively TRBD1 (6 bases). V was shortened by 10 bases and J by 1 base, with 10 bases between the two germline ends. This CDR3 spans 13 amino acids. The CDR3 DNA follows: TGTGCCACCGAACAGGGGAACACCGGGGAGCTGTTTTTT. The encoded protein is CATEQGNTGELFF.

This clonotype was observed at least ten times. V gene TRBV4-2 combines with J gene TRBJ2-2; 10 bases are a match to TRBD2. The V gene's germline CDR1 is LGHNA and CDR2 YNFKEQ. The CDR3 is made up of 15 amino acids. The V and J ends lost 5 bases and 1 base, in that order; junction bases with no gene match: 1. CDR3 amino acids: CASSSSGRNTGELFF. The CDR3 DNA reads as TGTGCCAGCAGCTCTAGCGGGAGGAACACCGGGGAGCTGTTTTTT.

The CDR3 spells CASSSSLAGGGKNIQYF. The CDR3 DNA follows: TGTGCCAGCAGTTCCTCACTAGCGGGAGGTGGCAAAAACATTCAGTACTTC. The chain carries TRBV6-2 or TRBV6-3 and TRBJ2-4, with 12 positions matching TRBD2. Per germline, CDR1 MNHEY and CDR2 SVGEGT. The CDR3 totals 17 residues. V lost 4 bases and J lost 3; bases outside the gene matches: 7.

The chain joins TRBV5-1 to TRBJ2-5, with TRBD2 matching over 11 bases. The V gene end was trimmed by 4 bases and the J gene end by 3 bases; junction bases not matched to a gene: 8. The CDR3 consists of 16 residues. Germline V CDR1 and CDR2: SGHRS, YFSETQ. The CDR3 here is CASSLSGRAWEETQYF. The CDR3, as DNA: TGCGCCAGCAGCCTTAGCGGGAGGGCCTGGGAAGAGACCCAGTACTTC.